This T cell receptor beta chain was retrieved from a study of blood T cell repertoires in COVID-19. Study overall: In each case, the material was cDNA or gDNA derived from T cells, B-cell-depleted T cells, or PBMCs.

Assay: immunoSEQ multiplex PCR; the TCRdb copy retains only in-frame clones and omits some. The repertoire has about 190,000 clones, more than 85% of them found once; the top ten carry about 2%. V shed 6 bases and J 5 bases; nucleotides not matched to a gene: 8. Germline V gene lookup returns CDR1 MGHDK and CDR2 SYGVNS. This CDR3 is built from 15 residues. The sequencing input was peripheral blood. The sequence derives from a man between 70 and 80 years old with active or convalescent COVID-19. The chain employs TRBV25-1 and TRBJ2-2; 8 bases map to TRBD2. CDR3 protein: CASRETSETTGELFF. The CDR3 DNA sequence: TGTGCCAGCAGGGAGACTAGCGAGACTACCGGGGAGCTGTTTTTT. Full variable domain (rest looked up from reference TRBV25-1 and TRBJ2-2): EADIYQTPRYLVIGTGKKITLECSQTMGHDKMYWYQQDPGMELHLIHYSYGVNSTEKGDLSSESTVSRIRTEHFPLTLESARPSHTSQYLCASRETSETTGELFFGEGSRLTVL.